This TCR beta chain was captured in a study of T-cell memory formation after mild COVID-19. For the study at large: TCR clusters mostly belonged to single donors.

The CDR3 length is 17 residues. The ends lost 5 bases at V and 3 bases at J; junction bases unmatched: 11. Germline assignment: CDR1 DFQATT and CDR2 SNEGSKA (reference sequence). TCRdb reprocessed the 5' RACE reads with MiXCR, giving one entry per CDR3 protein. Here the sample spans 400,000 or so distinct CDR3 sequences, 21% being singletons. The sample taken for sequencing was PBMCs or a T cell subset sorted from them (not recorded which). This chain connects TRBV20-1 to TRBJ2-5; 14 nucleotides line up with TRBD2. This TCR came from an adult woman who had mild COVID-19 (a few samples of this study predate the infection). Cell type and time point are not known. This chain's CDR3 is CSAREGLAGVIKETQYF. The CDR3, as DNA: TGCAGTGCTCGGGAGGGACTAGCGGGGGTAATCAAAGAGACCCAGTACTTC.